This T cell receptor beta chain originates from a study of blood T cell repertoires in COVID-19. Across the whole study: Collection of acute and convalescent COVID-19 samples took place in the United States, Italy and Spain. The cDNA or gDNA used as material had been derived from T cells, B-cell-depleted T cells, or PBMCs.

Seattle's enrolled individuals joined amid active infection and were then monitored longitudinally. The germline V and J ends were trimmed by 1 base and 0 bases, with 5 bases remaining between them. Germline loops: CDR1 LGHDT, CDR2 YNNKEL (reference sequence). The CDR3 loop spans 14 amino acids. Per the original methods: Amplification of reference gene primers was used by the study to estimate nucleated cell counts. Measured with immunoSEQ multiplex PCR; TCRdb has only the in-frame clones, and not every one. That table is the source of V, J and clone size, and D and trimming were worked out from the DNA. The data hold 300,000 to 400,000 clones, with about 87% observed a single time.

The rearrangement uses TRBV3-1 (or the pseudogene TRBV3-2) and TRBJ2-3; D is unclear. The sequenced material came from peripheral blood. The receptor was isolated from a woman aged 55-69 years with COVID-19, enrolled during active disease. CDR3 sequence reads: CASSQVTSTDTQYF. In DNA form, the CDR3 reads TGTGCCAGCAGCCAAGTCACAAGCACAGATACGCAGTATTTT.